This TCR beta chain was captured in a study of kidney transplant recipient with SARS-CoV-2 infection. About this clonotype itself: Just one base apart from a much larger clone, this may be a read error.

This CDR3 spans 16 amino acids. Germline lookup yields CDR1 SGHAT and CDR2 FQNNGV. V was trimmed by 6 bases and J by 8 bases, leaving 23 bases between them. TCRdb reprocessed the reads via MiXCR and lists one record per CDR3 protein. Among under 250,000 distinct CDR3 sequences listed, less than 35% were seen once. The chain has TRBV11-2 and TRBJ1-3; D may be TRBD1 (6 bases). The receptor was derived from a male patient between 25 and 39 years old who had COVID-19 and was a kidney transplant recipient. T cells may partly derive from the graft donor. Specimen: a blood sample, collected at baseline and on day 111 from a kidney transplant recipient. The CDR3 here is CASRTGTWGERHTIYF. CDR3 DNA sequence: TGTGCCAGCAGAACCGGGACATGGGGGGAGAGGCACACCATATATTTT.